This entry lists 11 T cell receptor beta chains sequenced from one sample in a study of identical twins. TCRdb re-called the 5' RACE reads with MiXCR, one entry per CDR3 protein. The sample holds about 890,000 distinct CDR3 sequences; approximately 13% are singletons and the top ten take around 1.5%. Separately, the same data were catalogued under a study of yellow fever vaccine responses in identical twins.

The specimen sequenced was PBMCs. All receptors derive from a woman between 18 and 29 years old in good health.

This clonotype was seen a handful of times. The V and J genes are TRBV11-2 and TRBJ2-2; D is possibly TRBD1 or TRBD2 (6 bases each). From germline, CDR1 is SGHAT and CDR2 FQNNGV. Deletions cut 5 bases from V and 4 bases from J, with 17 bases between. The CDR3 contains 16 residues. The CDR3 protein is CASSKVVGGITGELFF. CDR3 coding DNA: TGTGCCAGCAGCAAGGTGGTGGGGGGCATCACCGGGGAGCTGTTTTTT.

The genes are TRBV2 and TRBJ2-7; 9 positions match TRBD2. V shed 11 bases and J 3 bases; nucleotides not matched to a gene: 11. The CDR3 consists of 14 residues. Germline CDR1 reads SNHLY; CDR2 reads FYNNEI. The CDR3 spells CAAGGTDTNYEQYF. DNA of the CDR3: TGTGCCGCGGGGGGGACAGATACTAACTACGAGCAGTACTTC.

This clonotype was observed at least ten times. The rearrangement links TRBV9 to TRBJ2-2; 7 nucleotides agree with TRBD2. The CDR3 contains 12 residues. CDR1 is SGDLS, CDR2 YYNGEE, per germline. V shed 7 bases, J shed 7 bases, and the junction held 4 bases outside the gene matches. In DNA form, the CDR3 reads TGTGCCAGCGGCGGGAGTGGCGGGGAGCTGTTTTTT. Protein: CASGGSGGELFF.

The rearrangement joins TRBV29-1 to TRBJ2-1; 10 positions agree with TRBD2. CDR3 length: 14 residues. Trimming took 4 bases from V and 6 from J; bases not matched to a gene: 6. CDR1 is SQVTM, CDR2 ANQGSEA, per germline. The CDR3 loop reads CSVGGTSGINEQFF. CDR3 sequence (DNA): TGCAGCGTTGGAGGAACTAGCGGGATCAATGAGCAGTTCTTC.

A few counts support this clonotype. This sequence joins TRBV6-1 and TRBJ2-2; 10 bases line up with TRBD1. Trimming at V came to 6 bases and at J to 5 bases, leaving 6 bases not matched to a gene. Germline V lookup: CDR1 MNHNS, CDR2 SASEGT. There are 15 residues in the CDR3. The CDR3 sequence is CASRRTGGGTGELFF. CDR3 sequence (DNA): TGTGCCAGCAGGAGGACAGGGGGAGGGACCGGGGAGCTGTTTTTT.

The chain joins TRBV3-1 to TRBJ2-2; no clear D. Germline CDR1 LGHDT, CDR2 YNNKEL (reference sequence). The CDR3 contains 13 residues. Trimming removed 0 bases at V and 5 bases at J, with 4 bases between. CDR3: CASSQEWTGELFF. CDR3 bases: TGTGCCAGCAGCCAAGAATGGACCGGGGAGCTGTTTTTT.

The chain is built from TRBV20-1 and TRBJ2-3; 7 nucleotides align to TRBD2. The length of the CDR3 is 16 residues. In germline, CDR1 is DFQATT, CDR2 SNEGSKA (reference sequence). The V gene end was trimmed by 1 base and the J gene end by 5 bases; junction bases not matched to a gene: 12. The CDR3 DNA reads as TGCAGTGCTAGAGTCCTTAGCGGGTTAAGTGGAGATACGCAGTATTTT. Residues: CSARVLSGLSGDTQYF.

The chain joins TRBV20-1 to TRBJ1-2; D ambiguous. In germline, CDR1 is DFQATT, CDR2 SNEGSKA (reference sequence). The CDR3 spans 15 residues. V shed 5 bases and J shed 0 bases, with 16 bases lying between them. CDR3 amino acids: CSASTVGEANYGYTF. CDR3 in DNA: TGCAGTGCTTCCACCGTGGGTGAAGCTAACTATGGCTACACCTTC.

This clonotype has more than one count but fewer than ten. V usage is TRBV28 and J usage is TRBJ1-2, with TRBD1 as a possible D gene (5 bases). The CDR3 totals 17 residues. The V and J ends lost 3 bases and 3 bases respectively, with 20 bases between them. Germline CDR1 reads MDHEN; CDR2 reads SYDVKM. CDR3 in DNA: TGTGCCAGCAGTTTCACAGGCGGTCGACCGACTTACTATGGCTACACCTTC. As protein: CASSFTGGRPTYYGYTF.

V and J are TRBV12-3 or TRBV12-4 and TRBJ2-1, with a tentative D call TRBD1 (5 bases). V lost 6 bases and J 2 bases, leaving 17 bases between the germline ends. The length of the CDR3 is 16 residues. The CDR3 DNA reads as TGTGCCAGCAGAGGGATTTTGGACATAACCTACAATGAGCAGTTCTTC. It specifies CASRGILDITYNEQFF.

V usage is TRBV2 and J usage is TRBJ1-5; 7 nucleotides match TRBD1. There are 14 residues in the CDR3. CDR1 and CDR2 from the germline V gene are SNHLY and FYNNEI. The ends lost 1 base at V and 6 bases at J; junction bases unmatched: 3. CDR3 sequence reads: CASSEGDSTQPQHF. CDR3 nucleotides: TGTGCCAGCAGTGAAGGGGACAGTACTCAGCCCCAGCATTTT.